A selection of T cell receptor beta chains follows, all from one sample in a study of blood T cell repertoires in COVID-19. Sequencing used immunoSEQ multiplex PCR; TCRdb keeps in-frame clones, though not all of them. The sample lists more than 35,000 clones, about 90% occurring once. Material: peripheral blood. The source is a man in his 60s with acute or convalescent COVID-19. Both conserved end residues are part of each CDR3. A D gene is named only where the DNA matches it firmly. Clone size is not always given. Where it is, it says once, few, many or a class for expanded clones.

J gene	V gene	clone size	D gene	CDR3 protein	CDR3 DNA
TRBJ2-6	TRBV2	once	NA	CASSGSTGANVLTF	TGTGCCAGCAGTGGAAGCACTGGGGCCAACGTCCTGACTTTC
TRBJ1-4	TRBV24-1	NA	NA	CATSVSGGEKLFF	TGTGCCACCAGTGTATCCGGAGGCGAAAAACTGTTTTTT
TRBJ1-6	TRBV5-5	few	NA	CASSESPGVRNSPLHF	TGTGCCAGCAGCGAGAGCCCGGGGGTGAGGAATTCACCCCTCCACTTT
TRBJ1-2	TRBV19	few	TRBD1	CASTQDRVGGYTF	TGTGCCAGTACTCAGGACAGGGTCGGTGGCTACACCTTC
TRBJ2-1	TRBV5-1	NA	TRBD2	CASSLVLAGGGQFF	TGCGCCAGCAGCTTGGTACTAGCGGGCGGGGGGCAGTTCTTC
TRBJ1-3	TRBV6-5	NA	TRBD1	CATGVSGNTIYF	TGTGCAACAGGGGTCTCTGGAAACACCATATATTTT
TRBJ1-6	TRBV5-8	once	NA	CASSAGQPVGKLYNSPLHF	TGTGCCAGCAGCGCTGGACAGCCAGTGGGTAAGTTGTATAATTCACCCCTCCACTTT
TRBJ2-3	TRBV7-9	NA	TRBD1	CASSRPGTGSTDTQYF	TGTGCCAGCAGCCGTCCCGGGACAGGGTCAACAGATACGCAGTATTTT
TRBJ1-1	TRBV3-1/TRBV3-2	NA	NA	CASSPRGANTEAFF	TGTGCCAGCAGCCCTCGGGGAGCGAACACTGAAGCTTTCTTT
TRBJ2-1	TRBV7-8	NA	TRBD2	CASSRTSGAYNEQFF	TGTGCCAGCAGCCGAACTAGCGGGGCCTACAATGAGCAGTTCTTC
TRBJ2-5	TRBV19	NA	TRBD1	CASSSDRGRETQYF	TGTGCCAGTAGTTCGGACAGGGGGCGAGAGACCCAGTACTTC
TRBJ2-1	TRBV19	NA	TRBD2	CASSIALAGDNEQFF	TGTGCCAGTAGTATAGCACTAGCGGGGGACAATGAGCAGTTCTTC
TRBJ2-1	TRBV6-5	once	NA	CASRRTAYYNEQFF	TGTGCCAGCAGGAGGACAGCTTATTACAATGAGCAGTTCTTC
TRBJ1-4	TRBV24-1	NA	NA	CATSDNRVGLLKLFF	TGTGCCACCAGTGATAACAGGGTAGGTTTGTTAAAACTGTTTTTT
TRBJ2-1	TRBV4-2	NA	TRBD2	CASSRTLAGGQNEQFF	TGTGCCAGCAGCCGGACGCTAGCGGGAGGGCAGAATGAGCAGTTCTTC